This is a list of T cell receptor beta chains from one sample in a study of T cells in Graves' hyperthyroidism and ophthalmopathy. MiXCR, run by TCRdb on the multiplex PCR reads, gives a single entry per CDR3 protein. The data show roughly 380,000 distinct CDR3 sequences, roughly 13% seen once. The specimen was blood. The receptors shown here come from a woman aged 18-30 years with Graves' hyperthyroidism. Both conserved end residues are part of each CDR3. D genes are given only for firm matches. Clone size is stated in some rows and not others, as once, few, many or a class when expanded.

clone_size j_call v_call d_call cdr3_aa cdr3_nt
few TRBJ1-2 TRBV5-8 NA CASSLLPGDGYTF TGTGCCAGCAGCTTGTTGCCAGGGGACGGCTACACCTTC
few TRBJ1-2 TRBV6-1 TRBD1 CASSVTDRGYGYTF TGTGCCAGCAGTGTGACTGACAGGGGGTATGGCTACACCTTC
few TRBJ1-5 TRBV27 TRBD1 CASADREGNQPQHF TGTGCCAGCGCCGACAGGGAAGGCAATCAGCCCCAGCATTTT
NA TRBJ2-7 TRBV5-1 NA CASSLFAGGGQYF TGCGCCAGCAGCTTGTTTGCTGGGGGAGGGCAGTACTTC
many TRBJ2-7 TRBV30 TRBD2 CAWSTAGVGEQYF TGTGCCTGGAGTACAGCGGGAGTGGGGGAGCAGTACTTC
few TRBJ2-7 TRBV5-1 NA CASSPQSQGSSYEQYF TGCGCCAGCAGTCCTCAATCGCAGGGAAGCTCCTACGAGCAGTACTTC
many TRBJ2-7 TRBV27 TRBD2 CASSLGGRPPYEQYF TGTGCCAGCAGTTTAGGCGGGAGGCCGCCCTACGAGCAGTACTTC
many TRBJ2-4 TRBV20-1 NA CSARDAQGGDIQYF TGCAGTGCTAGAGATGCCCAGGGGGGAGACATTCAGTACTTC
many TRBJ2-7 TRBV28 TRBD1 CASSFAQGVSSYEQYF TGTGCCAGCAGTTTCGCCCAGGGGGTAAGCTCCTACGAGCAGTACTTC
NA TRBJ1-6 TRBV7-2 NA CASSLEGRVNSPLHF TGTGCCAGCAGCTTAGAGGGACGGGTTAATTCACCCCTCCACTTT
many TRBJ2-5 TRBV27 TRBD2 CASNKAGRYQETQYF TGTGCCAGCAATAAAGCGGGAAGGTACCAAGAGACCCAGTACTTC
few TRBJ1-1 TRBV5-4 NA CASSWEAGEGTEAFF TGTGCCAGCAGCTGGGAGGCGGGGGAGGGCACTGAAGCTTTCTTT
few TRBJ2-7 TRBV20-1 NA CSVKGIGEQYF TGCAGTGTGAAGGGTATTGGCGAGCAGTACTTC
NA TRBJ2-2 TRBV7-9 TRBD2 CASGSGVAGGGGELFF TGTGCCAGCGGATCGGGTGTAGCGGGAGGCGGCGGGGAGCTGTTTTTT
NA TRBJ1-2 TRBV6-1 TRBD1 CASTPGQGGGYTF TGTGCCAGCACCCCGGGACAGGGGGGTGGCTACACCTTC
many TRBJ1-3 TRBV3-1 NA CASSQTGTLSGNTIYF TGTGCCAGCAGCCAAACCGGGACTCTGTCTGGAAACACCATATATTTT
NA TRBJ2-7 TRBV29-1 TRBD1 CSAKRDRETYEQYF TGCAGCGCTAAACGCGACAGGGAGACCTACGAGCAGTACTTC
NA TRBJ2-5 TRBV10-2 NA CASSRQPGQETQYF TGCGCCAGCAGCAGACAGCCTGGGCAAGAGACCCAGTACTTC
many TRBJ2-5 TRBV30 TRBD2 CAWREREETQYF TGTGCCTGGAGGGAGCGGGAGGAGACCCAGTACTTC
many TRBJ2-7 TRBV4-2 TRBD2 CASSQDAGAGRLAGGYEQYF TGTGCCAGCAGCCAAGATGCAGGGGCTGGGAGACTAGCGGGAGGCTACGAGCAGTACTTC
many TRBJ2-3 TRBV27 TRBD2 CASSPLRTSGVTDTQYF TGTGCCAGCAGTCCCCTCAGGACTAGCGGGGTTACAGATACGCAGTATTTT
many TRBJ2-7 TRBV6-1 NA CASSFGAQYEQYF TGTGCCAGCAGTTTCGGGGCACAATACGAGCAGTACTTC
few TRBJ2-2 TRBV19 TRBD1 CASSTARDRGIDTGELFF TGTGCCAGTAGTACGGCCCGGGACAGGGGTATCGACACCGGGGAGCTGTTTTTT
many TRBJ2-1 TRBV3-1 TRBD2 CASSEGLAGADEQFF TGTGCCAGCAGCGAGGGACTAGCGGGAGCCGATGAGCAGTTCTTC
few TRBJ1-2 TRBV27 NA CASRLNAGYTF TGTGCCAGCAGGCTCAATGCGGGCTACACCTTC
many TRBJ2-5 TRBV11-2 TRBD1 CASSLTGNQETQYF TGTGCCAGCAGCCTGACAGGGAATCAAGAGACCCAGTACTTC
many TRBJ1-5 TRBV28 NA CASSRTGRASQPQHF TGTGCCAGCAGCCGTACAGGGAGGGCTAGTCAGCCCCAGCATTTT
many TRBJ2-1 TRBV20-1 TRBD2 CSATFAGDHNEQFF TGCAGTGCTACTTTCGCGGGAGATCACAATGAGCAGTTCTTC
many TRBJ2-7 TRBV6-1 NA CASSLADTSYEQYF TGTGCCAGCAGCCTTGCGGACACCTCCTACGAGCAGTACTTC
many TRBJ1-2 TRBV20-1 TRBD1 CSARPLQGALLYGYTF TGCAGTGCTAGACCACTACAGGGGGCACTCCTTTATGGCTACACCTTC
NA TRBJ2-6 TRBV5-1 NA CASSTDESLTF TGCGCCAGCTCCACAGACGAGTCCCTGACTTTC
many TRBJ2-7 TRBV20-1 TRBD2 CSASRREGSYEQYF TGCAGTGCTAGCAGGCGGGAGGGTTCCTACGAGCAGTACTTC